The source of this T cell receptor (beta chain) is a study of Ad26.COV2.S vaccination and SARS-CoV-2 variants. Findings of the study overall: It is possible that the TCR breadth and depth analyses underestimated the total T cell responses.

This CDR3 comprises 15 residues. Trimming removed 5 bases from V and 1 base from J; junction bases left unmatched: 6. Germline CDR1 SGHDT, CDR2 YYEEEE. The data were produced by immunoSEQ multiplex PCR, yet TCRdb's version contains in-frame clones alone and is incomplete. The sample lists fewer than 300,000 clones; approximately 87% were seen once. Treatment given: roughly 18 received Ad26.COV2.S at low or high dose, single or two shots; several received placebo; per-sample allocation not given. Each sample was drawn 63 days after the first injection (of vaccine or placebo). Concerning this clone: The antigen remains unidentified.

This clonotype originated in a person between 18 and 59 years old who received the Ad26.COV2.S COVID-19 vaccine or a placebo. The genes are TRBV5-6 and TRBJ1-1, with 9 bases identical to TRBD1. Sequencing used peripheral blood, obtained in a trial of Ad26.COV2.S vaccine versus placebo. The CDR3 bases are TGTGCCAGCAGGGGACAGGGAGTCTCGAACACTGAAGCTTTCTTT. As protein: CASRGQGVSNTEAFF.